These 31 T cell receptor beta chains came from one sample sequenced in a study of shared clonotypes between healthy human individuals. Terminally differentiated effector memory CD45RA+ cells were excluded from the naive CD8 cells, which were CD45RO-negative and positively selected for CCR7. Some clones are missing from TCRdb's copy, which holds only in-frame ones; the method was immunoSEQ multiplex PCR. This sample has some 2.1 million clones, with around 93% found just once. Sequences were obtained from naive CD8+ T cells from PBMCs. The source is a man aged 18 to 29 in good health. Some clones in this sample may be carry-over from other donors' samples.

The V call is TRBV12-5, the J call TRBJ2-7; 12 bases map to TRBD2. J lost 4 bases, V lost 9 bases, and 7 bases had no gene match. CDR1 and CDR2 from the germline V gene are LGHNT and FRNRAP. The CDR3 loop spans 14 amino acids. CDR3 residues: CASAKLAGGYEQYF. The CDR3 bases are TGTGCTAGCGCGAAACTAGCGGGGGGATACGAGCAGTACTTC.

The chain uses TRBV5-8 and TRBJ2-7; the match to TRBD1 covers 8 bases. This CDR3 spans 16 amino acids. The V gene's germline CDR1 is SGHTS and CDR2 YDEGEE. The V and J ends lost 0 bases and 2 bases, in that order; junction bases with no gene match: 7. Here the CDR3 DNA reads TGTGCCAGCAGCTTGGGGAGACAGGGGACCACCTACGAGCAGTACTTC. Protein sequence: CASSLGRQGTTYEQYF.

The chain uses TRBV27 and TRBJ1-2, with D unclear. Germline values: CDR1 MNHEY, CDR2 SMNVEV (reference sequence). The V gene lost 4 bases and the J gene lost 5 bases, with 8 bases spanning the gap. The CDR3 loop spans 12 amino acids. Here the CDR3 reads CASSSSQYGYTF. In DNA, the CDR3 is TGTGCCAGCAGTTCCTCCCAGTATGGCTACACCTTC.

As regards this clone: Compared with germline, one end of the junction differs, possibly owing to a read error. This chain uses TRBV28 with TRBJ1-2; D might be TRBD1 (6 bases). The CDR3 consists of 13 residues. Germline CDR1 and CDR2: MDHEN and SYDVKM. This chain's CDR3 is CASSLRTAHAASF. In nucleotides, the CDR3 is TGTGCCAGCAGTTTACGGACAGCACATGCCGCCTCCTTC.

This chain joins TRBV5-4 and TRBJ2-1, with 9 positions matching TRBD2. This CDR3 has 14 residues. V lost 3 bases to trimming and J lost 8 bases; unmatched junction nucleotides: 6. Germline CDR1 reads SGHNT; CDR2 reads YYREEE (reference sequence). CDR3 loop: CASSYRTSDHEQFF. The CDR3 DNA is TGTGCCAGCAGCTACCGGACTAGCGACCATGAGCAGTTCTTC.

V gene TRBV9 combines with J gene TRBJ2-3; 13 positions agree with TRBD2. V trimming: 4 bases; J trimming: 7 bases; junction bases outside the gene matches: 6. The CDR3 extends over 15 amino acids. Looked up from germline, CDR1 is SGDLS and CDR2 is YYNGEE. The CDR3 spells CASSPGLAGVNTQYF. CDR3 coding DNA: TGTGCCAGCAGCCCCGGACTAGCGGGAGTGAATACGCAGTATTTT.

V gene TRBV7-8 combines with J gene TRBJ1-5; 7 nucleotides agree with TRBD1. The V gene's germline CDR1 is SGHVS and CDR2 FQNEAQ. The V and J ends lost 2 bases and 6 bases, in that order; junction bases with no gene match: 13. The CDR3 runs to 17 residues. Here the CDR3 reads CASSLLWTGGGSQPQHF. CDR3 DNA sequence: TGTGCCAGCAGCTTACTATGGACAGGAGGGGGAAGTCAGCCCCAGCATTTT.

This clone was found once. V and J are TRBV7-9 and TRBJ2-5; 9 bases line up with TRBD1. The germline CDR1 and CDR2 sequences are SEHNR and FQNEAQ (reference sequence). V shed 1 base, J shed 4 bases, and the junction held 4 bases outside the gene matches. This CDR3 comprises 15 residues. CDR3 DNA sequence: TGTGCCAGCAGCTTAGTGGACAGGGGATTAGAGACCCAGTACTTC. This encodes CASSLVDRGLETQYF.

The chain recombines TRBV19 with TRBJ1-4, with D unresolved. The CDR3 has 11 residues. Per germline, CDR1 LNHDA and CDR2 SQIVND (reference sequence). The V and J ends lost 5 bases and 11 bases respectively, with 9 bases between them. CDR3 loop: CASSLGSKLFF. As DNA, the CDR3 is TGTGCCAGTAGTCTGGGATCCAAACTGTTTTTT.

The chain employs TRBV9 and TRBJ2-2; 9 bases line up with TRBD1. The CDR3 sequence is 15 residues long. J was trimmed by 4 bases and V by 5 bases; bases with no gene match: 6. Germline assignment: CDR1 SGDLS and CDR2 YYNGEE. The CDR3 reads CASRDRGGGTGELFF. The CDR3 DNA is TGTGCCAGCAGGGACAGGGGTGGGGGCACCGGGGAGCTGTTTTTT.

This sequence joins TRBV11-2 and TRBJ2-7; TRBD2 matches 14 bases. This CDR3 spans 15 amino acids. From germline, CDR1 is SGHAT and CDR2 FQNNGV. J was trimmed by 7 bases and V by 3 bases; bases with no gene match: 5. The CDR3 loop reads CASSLLGLAGVEQYF. CDR3 nucleotide sequence: TGTGCCAGCAGCTTGTTGGGACTAGCGGGAGTTGAGCAGTACTTC.

Turning to this clone: Other DNA sequences in this specimen translate into the identical CDR3. V gene TRBV27 combines with J gene TRBJ1-1, with unresolved D. The V end was cut by 1 base, the J end by 4 bases, with 10 bases between. The CDR3 has 14 amino acids. Germline V gene lookup returns CDR1 MNHEY and CDR2 SMNVEV (reference sequence). The DNA of the CDR3 is TGTGCCAGCAGTTTATTGGGTTCGGGCACTGAAGCTTTCTTT. Amino acid sequence: CASSLLGSGTEAFF.

The chain employs TRBV5-1 and TRBJ2-1; D not certain. Germline lookup yields CDR1 SGHRS and CDR2 YFSETQ. CDR3 size: 12 residues. V was clipped by 4 bases and J by 7 bases, with 9 bases between them. DNA of the CDR3: TGCGCCAGCAGCACTAATTTAAATGAGCAGTTCTTC. It yields the protein CASSTNLNEQFF.

This clone appeared once. This rearrangement joins TRBV28 to TRBJ2-3; 7 nucleotides match TRBD2. Germline trimming cut 6 bases from V and 4 bases from J; bases unmatched to any gene: 10. Germline V gene sequence: CDR1 MDHEN, CDR2 SYDVKM. The CDR3 extends over 15 amino acids. Here the CDR3 reads CASRGRAGKADTQYF. The CDR3 DNA is TGTGCCAGCAGGGGCCGAGCGGGAAAGGCAGATACGCAGTATTTT. Looking up the rest from reference TRBV28 and TRBJ2-3 gives the full variable domain: DVKVTQSSRYLVKRTGEKVFLECVQDMDHENMFWYRQDPGLGLRLIYFSYDVKMKEKGDIPEGYSVSREKKERFSLILESASTNQTSMYLCASRGRAGKADTQYFGPGTRLTVL.

The chain has TRBV29-1 and TRBJ2-5; tentatively, D is TRBD1 or TRBD2 (5 bases each). The germline V gene has CDR1 SQVTM and CDR2 ANQGSEA. V lost 2 bases and J 1 base, leaving 26 bases between the germline ends. The CDR3 extends over 19 amino acids. CDR3 in DNA: TGCAGCGTTGAATGGCGTTGGACCGGGACCTCGGCTGCCCAAGAGACCCAGTACTTC. It is translated as CSVEWRWTGTSAAQETQYF.

The V gene is TRBV13, the J gene TRBJ1-1; TRBD1 matches at 9 bases. V shed 4 bases, J shed 0 bases, and the junction held 9 bases outside the gene matches. The CDR3 sequence is 17 residues long. CDR1 is PRHDT and CDR2 is FYEKMQ in the germline V gene (reference sequence). This chain's CDR3 is CASSSRDREGMNTEAFF. The CDR3 bases are TGTGCCAGCAGCTCCCGGGACAGGGAAGGGATGAACACTGAAGCTTTCTTT.

The chain joins TRBV9 to TRBJ1-1; D uncertain. Trimming removed 0 bases from V and 4 bases from J, with 16 bases in between. CDR1 and CDR2 from the germline V gene are SGDLS and YYNGEE. The CDR3 is 16 amino acids. As DNA, the CDR3 is TGTGCCAGCAGCGTAGTGATCCGGGTGGCCGGCACTGAAGCTTTCTTT. Translation: CASSVVIRVAGTEAFF.

This chain uses TRBV5-6 with TRBJ2-3; D ambiguous. This CDR3 is 17 amino acids long. The ends were cut back, 2 bases at V and 0 bases at J, with 16 bases in the middle. Germline V lookup: CDR1 SGHDT, CDR2 YYEEEE. CDR3 loop: CASSFEDGGTSTDTQYF. The DNA of the CDR3 is TGTGCCAGCAGCTTCGAGGATGGCGGAACTAGCACAGATACGCAGTATTTT.

The chain is built from TRBV7-9 and TRBJ2-3, with D possibly being TRBD2 (6 bases). The germline gives CDR1 SEHNR, CDR2 FQNEAQ (reference sequence). Between the trimmed V and J ends, which lost 5 bases and 2 bases, there was a span of 14 bases. CDR3 length: 15 residues. The CDR3 DNA reads as TGTGCCAGCAGCCCCCGGGACTTTCCCACAGATACGCAGTATTTT. Amino acid sequence: CASSPRDFPTDTQYF.

The rearrangement links TRBV27 to TRBJ2-1; 8 bases are a match to TRBD2. V shed 5 bases and J 1 base; nucleotides not matched to a gene: 7. The germline V gene has CDR1 MNHEY and CDR2 SMNVEV (reference sequence). The CDR3 is 16 amino acids. CDR3 in DNA: TGTGCCAGCAGTCTCGTGGCGGGAGGATCCTACAATGAGCAGTTCTTC. Protein: CASSLVAGGSYNEQFF.

Written as DNA, the CDR3 is TGTGCCAGCAGCCAGGAGGGATTCAATCAGCCCCAGCATTTT. This sequence encodes CASSQEGFNQPQHF. The gene calls are TRBV5-6 and TRBJ1-5; D is ambiguous. The CDR3 runs 14 residues. Germline V lookup: CDR1 SGHDT, CDR2 YYEEEE. Deletions cut 4 bases from V and 3 bases from J, with 11 bases between.

For this clone: This sample includes further DNA sequences coding for the same CDR3. The J gene is TRBJ2-1, the V gene TRBV9; D gene unclear. The CDR3 has 14 amino acids. Trimming removed 2 bases at V and 6 bases at J, with 12 bases between. Germline V gene data show CDR1 as SGDLS and CDR2 as YYNGEE. CDR3 nucleotide sequence: TGTGCCAGCAGCGTTGGGGTAGCCTCCAATGAGCAGTTCTTC. Amino acid sequence: CASSVGVASNEQFF.

This clone came up once. The chain couples TRBV27 to TRBJ2-7; possibly TRBD1 for D (5 bases). Germline lookup yields CDR1 MNHEY and CDR2 SMNVEV (reference sequence). The germline V and J ends were trimmed by 5 bases and 2 bases, with 13 bases remaining between them. The CDR3 runs to 14 residues. The CDR3 bases are TGTGCCAGCAGTACCCATTGGGGCCCCTACGAGCAGTACTTC. Translation: CASSTHWGPYEQYF.

V gene TRBV10-3 combines with J gene TRBJ1-2, with D perhaps TRBD1 (5 bases). This CDR3 is 14 amino acids long. The ends were cut back, 8 bases at V and 4 bases at J, with 17 bases in the middle. Germline CDR1 and CDR2: ENHRY and SYGVKD. The CDR3, as DNA: TGTGCCATCGCCGGACGGGACGGAAGCTATGGCTACACCTTC. Translated: CAIAGRDGSYGYTF.

J is TRBJ1-1 and V is TRBV13; D call uncertain. Germline lookup yields CDR1 PRHDT and CDR2 FYEKMQ (reference sequence). The CDR3 spans 15 residues. Trimming took off 2 bases at V and 0 bases at J, with 10 bases between the two ends. The CDR3: CASSLKRFMNTEAFF. CDR3 DNA sequence: TGTGCCAGCAGCTTAAAAAGGTTTATGAACACTGAAGCTTTCTTT.

The genes are TRBV6-4 and TRBJ2-3; 12 positions agree with TRBD2. This CDR3 is 15 amino acids long. Looked up from germline, CDR1 is MRHNA and CDR2 is SNTAGT. V gave up 3 bases and J gave up 4 bases; unmatched junction bases: 2. The CDR3 coding sequence is TGTGCCAGCAGTGAGGGACTAGCGGGCCCAGATACGCAGTATTTT. The encoded protein is CASSEGLAGPDTQYF.

The rearrangement uses TRBV23-1 and TRBJ2-5, with 7 bases matching TRBD1. TRBV23-1 is an open reading frame whose function is uncertain. This CDR3 spans 16 amino acids. V shed 6 bases, J shed 2 bases, and the junction held 12 bases outside the gene matches. In DNA form, the CDR3 reads TGCGCCAGCAGCTCCCCCGAAGCGGACAGGCAAGAGACCCAGTACTTC. It specifies CASSSPEADRQETQYF.

The chain is built from TRBV7-9 and TRBJ1-3; D ambiguous. Germline CDR1 is SEHNR and CDR2 is FQNEAQ (reference sequence). This CDR3 has 16 amino acids. With 3 bases removed from V and 4 bases from J, the gap between germline ends came to 16 bases. Here the CDR3 DNA reads TGTGCCAGCAGCTTGTTGACCGAGGCCCAGGGAAACACCATATATTTT. This translates into CASSLLTEAQGNTIYF.

This chain uses TRBV6-6 with TRBJ2-7; D unclear. Per germline, CDR1 MNHNY and CDR2 SVGAGI (reference sequence). The V end lost 0 bases, the J end lost 5 bases, and 5 bases lay between the germline ends. The CDR3 loop spans 12 amino acids. The CDR3 sequence: CASSYSRNEQYF. The DNA for the CDR3 is TGTGCCAGCAGTTACTCGCGGAACGAGCAGTACTTC.

This clone was seen only once. The identical CDR3 is also encoded by other nucleotide sequences in the sample. The J gene is TRBJ1-3, the V gene TRBV9; 7 bases match TRBD1. V lost 5 bases to trimming and J lost 0 bases; unmatched junction nucleotides: 2. CDR1 SGDLS and CDR2 YYNGEE come from the germline V gene. This CDR3 has 14 residues. CDR3 amino acids: CASSDRDSGNTIYF. CDR3 bases: TGTGCCAGCAGTGACAGGGACTCTGGAAACACCATATATTTT.

CDR3 protein: CASSPFPSGSDSGANVLTF. CDR3 coding DNA: TGTGCCAGCAGCCCCTTCCCTAGCGGGAGTGACTCTGGGGCCAACGTCCTGACTTTC. V usage is TRBV28 and J usage is TRBJ2-6; 10 nucleotides match TRBD2. From germline, CDR1 is MDHEN and CDR2 SYDVKM. There are 19 residues in the CDR3. V gave up 6 bases and J gave up 0 bases; unmatched junction bases: 11.